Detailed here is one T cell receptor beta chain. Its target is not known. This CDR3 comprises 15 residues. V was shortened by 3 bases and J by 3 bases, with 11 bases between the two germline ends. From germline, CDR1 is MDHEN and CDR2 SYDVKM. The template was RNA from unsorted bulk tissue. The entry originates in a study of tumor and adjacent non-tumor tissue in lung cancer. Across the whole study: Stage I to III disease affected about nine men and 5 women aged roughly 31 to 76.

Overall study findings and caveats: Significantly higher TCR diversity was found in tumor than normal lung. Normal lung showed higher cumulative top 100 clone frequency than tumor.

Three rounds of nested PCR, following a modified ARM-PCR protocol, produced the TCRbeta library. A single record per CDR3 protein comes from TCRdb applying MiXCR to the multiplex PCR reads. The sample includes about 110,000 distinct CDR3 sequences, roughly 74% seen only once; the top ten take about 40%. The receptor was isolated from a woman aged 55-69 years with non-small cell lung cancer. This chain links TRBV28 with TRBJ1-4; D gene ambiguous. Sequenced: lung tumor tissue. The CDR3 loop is CASSLTLNPNEKLFF. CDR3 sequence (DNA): TGTGCCAGCAGTTTGACTTTGAATCCTAATGAAAAACTGTTTTTT.